Listed below are T cell receptor beta chains from one sample, sequenced in a study of blood T cell repertoires in COVID-19. Produced via immunoSEQ multiplex PCR; TCRdb's table is partial and in-frame only. The table shows 250,000 or so clones, with roughly 89% occurring only once. Sequenced sample: PBMCs or T cells enriched from blood (not recorded which). The receptors stem from a man between 40 and 49 years old who had recovered from COVID-19. CDR3s include the opening cysteine and the closing phenylalanine or tryptophan. The D gene is left open where the match is weak. Rows give clone size only sometimes, using once, few, many, or a class for an expanded clone.

D,size,V,J,DNA,CDR3
TRBD2,-,TRBV18,TRBJ2-7,TGTGCCAGCTCATCTCGGACTAGTAGTTTTTACGAGCAGTACTTC,CASSSRTSSFYEQYF
TRBD2,-,TRBV4-3,TRBJ2-7,TGCGCCAGCAGCCAATACCTTAGCGGGGGTTCCTACGAGCAGTACTTC,CASSQYLSGGSYEQYF
-,-,TRBV6-4,TRBJ1-5,TGTGCCAGCAGTGAGTTTCAGGGCAATCAGCCCCAGCATTTT,CASSEFQGNQPQHF
-,-,TRBV6-5,TRBJ2-3,TGTGCCAGCAGTTACAGCACCAACACAGATACGCAGTATTTT,CASSYSTNTDTQYF
TRBD1,-,TRBV5-1,TRBJ2-7,TGCGCCAGCAGCTCGACCGGGACAGGGCTCGAGCAGTACTTC,CASSSTGTGLEQYF
TRBD1,-,TRBV19,TRBJ2-2,TGTGCCAGTAGTATCTACCAGGGGGTTACCGGGGAGCTGTTTTTT,CASSIYQGVTGELFF
-,-,TRBV16,TRBJ1-5,TGTGCCAGCAGCCAAGTGGAGATCATAGGCAATCAGCCCCAGCATTTT,CASSQVEIIGNQPQHF
TRBD2,-,TRBV3-1/TRBV3-2,TRBJ2-3,TGTGCCAGCAGCCCCGGACTAGCGGGTACTGATACGCAGTATTTT,CASSPGLAGTDTQYF
-,-,TRBV7-2,TRBJ2-5,TGTGCCAGCAGCTTAGTAGCGGTCCAAGAGACCCAGTACTTC,CASSLVAVQETQYF
TRBD1,-,TRBV6-5,TRBJ2-1,TGTGCCAGCAGTTACGGGACAGGAGTCTACAATGAGCAGTTCTTC,CASSYGTGVYNEQFF
TRBD1,-,TRBV7-3,TRBJ1-1,TGTGCCAGCAGCTTGGGCAGGGGGCTAACTGAAGCTTTCTTT,CASSLGRGLTEAFF
-,-,TRBV21-1,TRBJ1-2,TGTGCCAGCAGGACTTTCGGCTATGGCTACACCTTC,CASRTFGYGYTF
-,-,TRBV19,TRBJ2-7,TGTGCCAGTAGTAGTGACAGGATCCACGAGCAGTACTTC,CASSSDRIHEQYF
-,-,TRBV28,TRBJ1-4,TGTGCCAGCAGTTCCCCCACGGCAGGCGATGAAAAACTGTTTTTT,CASSSPTAGDEKLFF
-,-,TRBV6-6,TRBJ1-2,TGTGCCAGCAGTTATGTGTCAGGTCTCTATGGCTACACCTTC,CASSYVSGLYGYTF
-,-,TRBV6-2/TRBV6-3,TRBJ2-3,TGTGCCAGCAGTTACGAGGGCATCAGCACAGATACGCAGTATTTT,CASSYEGISTDTQYF
-,-,TRBV29-1,TRBJ2-1,TGCAGCGTTGAGAACAGCTACAATGAGCAGTTCTTC,CSVENSYNEQFF
-,-,TRBV30,TRBJ1-4,TGTGCCTGGAGTGTTCAGGACATAGTTAATGAAAAACTGTTTTTT,CAWSVQDIVNEKLFF
-,-,TRBV3-1/TRBV3-2,TRBJ2-5,TGTGCCAGCAGCCCGGCGGAGCGCCGAGGGACCCAGTACTTC,CASSPAERRGTQYF
-,-,TRBV5-5,TRBJ1-2,TGTGCCAGCAGCTCTACCTCAAAGATCTATGGCTACACCTTC,CASSSTSKIYGYTF
-,-,TRBV24-1,TRBJ2-1,TGTGCCACCGGGCAGAGCTCCTACAATGAGCAGTTCTTC,CATGQSSYNEQFF
TRBD1,-,TRBV7-9,TRBJ1-4,TGTGCCAGCAGCTTAGTTTTGACAGGGCCGACTAATGAAAAACTGTTTTTT,CASSLVLTGPTNEKLFF
-,-,TRBV7-9,TRBJ2-1,TGTGCCAGCAGCTCACCCGTGGGGAGCTCCTACAATGAGCAGTTCTTC,CASSSPVGSSYNEQFF
TRBD2,few,TRBV29-1,TRBJ2-1,TGCAGCGGCCACCCCGGGACTAGAAATGAGCAGTTCTTC,CSGHPGTRNEQFF
TRBD1,-,TRBV12-5,TRBJ1-2,TGTGCTAGTGGGTCTGGACAGGGGGGTTATGGCTACACCTTC,CASGSGQGGYGYTF
-,-,TRBV11-3,TRBJ2-7,TGTGCCAGCAGCTTAGTGGGGTTAGGGCGGGGCCACTCCTACGAGCAGTACTTC,CASSLVGLGRGHSYEQYF
-,many,TRBV21-1,TRBJ2-7,TGTGCCAGCAGCGAAAGGGACAGGGGCTACGAGCAGTACTTC,CASSERDRGYEQYF
-,-,TRBV5-1,TRBJ2-1,TGCGCCAGCAGCTTGGGCGGGAAGGAGGATGAGCAGTTCTTC,CASSLGGKEDEQFF
-,-,TRBV27,TRBJ1-1,TGTGCCAGCACCATAAGGAAAGGGGTGAACACTGAAGCTTTCTTT,CASTIRKGVNTEAFF
-,once,TRBV3-1/TRBV3-2,TRBJ2-2,TGTGCCAGCAGCCAAGGAGTTAGCGGGAACACCGGGGAGCTGTTTTTT,CASSQGVSGNTGELFF
-,few,TRBV19,TRBJ1-2,TGTGCCAGTAGTATGATCACGGGGACTAACTATGGCTACACCTTC,CASSMITGTNYGYTF
TRBD1,-,TRBV5-5,TRBJ1-1,TGTGCCAGCAGAGCCCCGGGACAGATGAACACTGAAGCTTTCTTT,CASRAPGQMNTEAFF
TRBD1,once,TRBV4-2,TRBJ2-2,TGTGCCAGCAGCCAAGATTGGAGGGACAGGGGGAACACCGGGGAGCTGTTTTTT,CASSQDWRDRGNTGELFF
-,-,TRBV30,TRBJ2-7,TGTGCCTGCCGGTATGGGCGCCACTACGAGCAGTACTTC,CACRYGRHYEQYF
-,-,TRBV11-2,TRBJ2-7,TGTGCCAGCAGCTTAGGTCCAAGGGGCCCGACATCCTACGAGCAGTACTTC,CASSLGPRGPTSYEQYF
-,-,TRBV5-1,TRBJ2-1,TGCGCCAGCAGCTTAGATAGCTCCTACAATGAGCAGTTCTTC,CASSLDSSYNEQFF
TRBD2,-,TRBV6-5,TRBJ2-5,TGTGCCAGCAGCCGTACTAGCGGGGGGCTCGAGACCCAGTACTTC,CASSRTSGGLETQYF
-,few,TRBV6-5,TRBJ2-5,TGTGCCAGCGGGGGCTTCGGGGAGACCCAGTACTTC,CASGGFGETQYF
TRBD1,-,TRBV5-1,TRBJ1-2,TGCGCCAGCAGCTCACGGGACAGCCAACGCCCAGCTAACTATGGCTACACCTTC,CASSSRDSQRPANYGYTF
-,-,TRBV14,TRBJ2-5,TGTGCCAGCAGCCAAGAATTGGGCAGTTTGGAGACCCAGTACTTC,CASSQELGSLETQYF
TRBD2,-,TRBV10-3,TRBJ2-1,TGTGCCATCAGTGAGTCGAGTGGCGGGGGCTCCTACAATGAGCAGTTCTTC,CAISESSGGGSYNEQFF
-,-,TRBV14,TRBJ1-1,TGTGCCAGCGGGACATCGAACACTGAAGCTTTCTTT,CASGTSNTEAFF
-,few,TRBV7-6,TRBJ2-2,TGTGCCAGCAGCTTATTTGCAGGGGATAATACCGGGGAGCTGTTTTTT,CASSLFAGDNTGELFF
TRBD1,-,TRBV28,TRBJ1-1,TGTGCCAGCAGTCTAGGGGACAGGGAGAACACTGAAGCTTTCTTT,CASSLGDRENTEAFF
-,-,TRBV21-1,TRBJ2-7,TGTGCCAGCAGCAAAAGGAAAGGACTAGCAGAATCGGGCTACGAGCAGTACTTC,CASSKRKGLAESGYEQYF
-,-,TRBV19,TRBJ1-4,TGTGCCAGTAGTATTGGCAGGGGCGGAAAGGGTGAAAAACTGTTTTTT,CASSIGRGGKGEKLFF
TRBD1,-,TRBV5-1,TRBJ1-1,TGCGCCAGCAGCGGAAACTGGCAGGGGGCTATAACTGAAGCTTTCTTT,CASSGNWQGAITEAFF
-,-,TRBV7-9,TRBJ2-1,TGTGCCAGCAGCTCACAGGGTGGGGCCAACAATGAGCAGTTCTTC,CASSSQGGANNEQFF
-,-,TRBV7-9,TRBJ2-7,TGTGCCAGCAGCTTATCCTCGGGCTACGAGCAGTACTTC,CASSLSSGYEQYF
-,-,TRBV14,TRBJ1-2,TGTGCCAGCAGCCAAGATCGACTTGTCTATGGCTACACCTTC,CASSQDRLVYGYTF
TRBD2,-,TRBV11-3,TRBJ2-5,TGTGCCAGCAGCTCCCGACTAGCGGCGAAGCGAGAGACCCAGTACTTC,CASSSRLAAKRETQYF
TRBD1,few,TRBV19,TRBJ1-5,TGTGCCAGTAGTATACCGGGACAGGGGTACAATCAGCCCCAGCATTTT,CASSIPGQGYNQPQHF
TRBD1,-,TRBV5-4,TRBJ2-5,TGTGCCAGCAGCTTAGACGGACAGGGAGGCGAGACCCAGTACTTC,CASSLDGQGGETQYF
TRBD2,-,TRBV2,TRBJ2-3,TGTGCCAGCAGTGTGACTAGCGGGGGGTCCACAGATACGCAGTATTTT,CASSVTSGGSTDTQYF
-,-,TRBV28,TRBJ2-7,TGTGCCAGCAGCCCGGAGCTGTACGAGCAGTACTTC,CASSPELYEQYF